What follows are 25 T cell receptor beta chains derived from one specimen sequenced in a study of cytomegalovirus exposure and HLA in healthy donors. PCR was performed using 60 Vbeta and 13 Jbeta primers. Libraries were prepared by immunoSEQ multiplex PCR; TCRdb keeps only in-frame clonotypes and omits some of them. The repertoire has 100,000 or so clones, 70% to 80% of them found once; the top ten carry approximately 2.2%. Sequencing was carried out using PBMCs. The receptors here all came from a man younger than 45 in good health and CMV-seronegative.

V and J are TRBV7-2 and TRBJ2-4, with TRBD1 identical over 8 bases. CDR1 and CDR2 from the germline V gene are SGHTA and FQGNSA. There are 17 residues in the CDR3. Germline trimming cut 5 bases from V and 8 bases from J; bases unmatched to any gene: 17. CDR3 sequence (DNA): TGTGCCAGCAGCCAACGGACAGGGAGAATTACAGGAGACATTCAGTACTTC. Translation gives CASSQRTGRITGDIQYF.

The rearrangement uses TRBV15 and TRBJ1-3; perhaps TRBD1 as D (6 bases). This CDR3 is 15 amino acids long. The V and J ends lost 4 bases and 4 bases respectively, with 14 bases between them. CDR1 is LNHNV and CDR2 is YYDKDF in the germline V gene (reference sequence). CDR3 nucleotide sequence: TGTGCCACCAGCACTGGCGACAGGCGAGGAAACACCATATATTTT. This translates into CATSTGDRRGNTIYF.

The chain is built from TRBV6-1 and TRBJ2-5; D is ambiguous. V was trimmed by 2 bases and J by 1 base, leaving 5 bases between them. The germline CDR1 and CDR2 sequences are MNHNS and SASEGT. The CDR3 is 13 residues long. The CDR3 DNA reads TGTGCCAGCAGTGAACGGTTCCAAGAGACCCAGTACTTC. It yields the protein CASSERFQETQYF.

The V and J genes are TRBV19 and TRBJ2-1, with 8 bases identical to TRBD1. The CDR3 is 16 amino acids. V shed 6 bases and J 6 bases; nucleotides not matched to a gene: 13. Germline V gives CDR1 LNHDA, CDR2 SQIVND (reference sequence). Here the CDR3 reads CASRPPGGAFGNEQFF. DNA of the CDR3: TGTGCCAGTAGACCCCCAGGGGGCGCATTCGGCAATGAGCAGTTCTTC.

V gene TRBV4-1 combines with J gene TRBJ1-2; D is perhaps TRBD1 (5 bases). This CDR3 spans 15 amino acids. CDR1 is MGHRA and CDR2 is YSYEKL in the germline V gene. Trimming left V 1 base short and J 7 bases short, with 16 bases between. CDR3 protein: CASSQGRAPDTGYTF. The CDR3 DNA reads TGCGCCAGCAGCCAAGGCAGGGCCCCAGATACTGGCTACACCTTC.

J is TRBJ1-5 and V is TRBV28, with a weak D call TRBD1 (5 bases). Per germline, CDR1 MDHEN and CDR2 SYDVKM. The CDR3 loop spans 13 amino acids. Trimming cost V 6 bases and J 3 bases, with 9 bases left between them. DNA of the CDR3: TGTGCCAGCAGCCACAGGAACAATCAGCCCCAGCATTTT. It codes for CASSHRNNQPQHF.

The rearrangement links TRBV28 to TRBJ2-7, with 7 bases that match TRBD2. Trimming cost V 3 bases and J 3 bases; bases outside gene matches: 5. Germline values: CDR1 MDHEN, CDR2 SYDVKM. The CDR3 is 14 residues long. Written as DNA, the CDR3 is TGTGCCAGCAGTTTCCCGGGGAGGGGCTACGAGCAGTACTTC. Its protein is CASSFPGRGYEQYF.

In regard to this clone: Other DNA sequences in the same sample also yield this CDR3. This chain links TRBV5-1 with TRBJ1-1, with 7 positions matching TRBD1. The CDR3 consists of 14 residues. The V gene's germline CDR1 is SGHRS and CDR2 YFSETQ. The V gene end was trimmed by 0 bases and the J gene end by 2 bases; junction bases not matched to a gene: 1. The CDR3 sequence: CASSLDRGNTEAFF. The CDR3 bases are TGCGCCAGCAGCTTGGACAGGGGAAACACTGAAGCTTTCTTT. The whole variable domain, remainder taken from reference TRBV5-1 and TRBJ1-1, is KAGVTQTPRYLIKTRGQQVTLSCSPISGHRSVSWYQQTPGQGLQFLFEYFSETQRNKGNFPGRFSGRQFSNSRSEMNVSTLELGDSALYLCASSLDRGNTEAFFGQGTRLTVV.

The rearrangement uses TRBV25-1 and TRBJ1-2; D is possibly TRBD1 (6 bases). From germline, CDR1 is MGHDK and CDR2 SYGVNS. The CDR3 has 17 amino acids. Between the trimmed V and J ends, which lost 3 bases and 6 bases, there was a span of 23 bases. The CDR3 nucleotides are TGTGCCAGCAGTGACCCATCGGGGCGGGGGCAGGGCGATGGCTACACCTTC. Translation: CASSDPSGRGQGDGYTF.

This clone turned up a few times. The chain employs TRBV6-5 and TRBJ1-5, with D uncertain. Per the germline V gene, CDR1 is MNHEY and CDR2 is SVGAGI. The CDR3 is 14 residues long. Trimming stripped 6 bases from V and 5 bases from J, with 14 bases between. Here the CDR3 reads CASSPGFADQPQHF. The CDR3 DNA sequence: TGTGCCAGCAGCCCCGGTTTTGCGGATCAGCCCCAGCATTTT.

V is TRBV28 and J is TRBJ1-5, with 8 nucleotides matching TRBD1. CDR1 and CDR2 from the germline V gene are MDHEN and SYDVKM. The CDR3 runs 13 residues. J was trimmed by 2 bases and V by 9 bases; bases with no gene match: 3. CDR3 sequence: CASLQGGNQPQHF. The CDR3 DNA follows: TGTGCCAGTTTACAGGGGGGCAATCAGCCCCAGCATTTT.

This clone appeared a few times. In DNA form, the CDR3 reads TGCGCCAGCAGCCAAAGCCTAGCGGGGGGGCTGGGCGAGCAGTACTTC. It yields the protein CASSQSLAGGLGEQYF. The V and J genes are TRBV4-1 and TRBJ2-7, with TRBD2 matching 12 bases. V shed 2 bases and J 6 bases; nucleotides not matched to a gene: 8. This CDR3 is built from 16 residues. From germline, CDR1 is MGHRA and CDR2 YSYEKL.

The rearrangement joins TRBV29-1 to TRBJ2-7, with 16 bases lining up with TRBD2. Trimming at V came to 1 base and at J to 5 bases, leaving 8 bases not matched to a gene. The CDR3 extends over 17 amino acids. From germline, CDR1 is SQVTM and CDR2 ANQGSEA. This CDR3 reads CSVEGGTSGRALDEQYF. The CDR3 region has the DNA TGCAGCGTTGAAGGGGGGACTAGCGGGAGGGCCTTGGACGAGCAGTACTTC.

The chain links TRBV2 to TRBJ1-4; D perhaps matches TRBD1 (5 bases). CDR3 size: 14 residues. The germline V and J ends were trimmed by 5 bases and 8 bases, with 15 bases remaining between them. The V gene's germline CDR1 is SNHLY and CDR2 FYNNEI. The DNA of the CDR3 is TGTGCCAGCAGTTGGCGAAGGGGCGAGGAAAAACTGTTTTTT. Its protein product is CASSWRRGEEKLFF.

The chain links TRBV6-1 to TRBJ2-7; 9 bases match TRBD1. CDR1 is MNHNS, CDR2 SASEGT, per germline. Trimming at V came to 2 bases and at J to 4 bases, leaving 6 bases not matched to a gene. This CDR3 has 15 amino acids. Here the CDR3 DNA reads TGTGCCAGCAGTGAAACCACAGGGGGCAGTTACGAGCAGTACTTC. It yields the protein CASSETTGGSYEQYF.

This rearrangement joins TRBV7-6 to TRBJ2-2, with 7 bases that match TRBD2. Germline V CDR1 and CDR2: SGHVS, FNYEAQ. The CDR3 is made up of 17 amino acids. With V trimmed by 5 bases and J by 2 bases, 11 bases remained unmatched. CDR3 in amino acids: CASSQTTGGPNTGELFF. As DNA, the CDR3 is TGTGCCAGCAGCCAAACGACGGGGGGACCCAACACCGGGGAGCTGTTTTTT.

This clone was observed once. The rearrangement links TRBV15 to TRBJ2-7; tentatively, D is TRBD2 (6 bases). The CDR3 extends over 14 amino acids. The V end lost 0 bases, the J end lost 10 bases, and 16 bases lay between the germline ends. CDR1 and CDR2 (germline): LNHNV, YYDKDF (reference sequence). In DNA form, the CDR3 reads TGTGCCACCAGCAGAGATTTCCAGGAAGCGGGCCAGTACTTC. Protein product: CATSRDFQEAGQYF.

The rearrangement joins TRBV5-1 to TRBJ2-6, with D possibly TRBD1 on 6 matching bases. Trimming stripped 2 bases from V and 0 bases from J, with 6 bases between. Germline V gives CDR1 SGHRS, CDR2 YFSETQ. This CDR3 has 15 residues. CDR3 in amino acids: CASSLGGSGANVLTF. The DNA of the CDR3 is TGCGCCAGCAGCTTAGGGGGCTCTGGGGCCAACGTCCTGACTTTC.

The chain joins TRBV6-6 to TRBJ1-2, with TRBD1 matching over 7 bases. CDR3 length: 15 amino acids. V was pared by 0 bases and J by 2 bases, with 3 bases of the junction left unmatched. Germline values: CDR1 MNHNY, CDR2 SVGAGI (reference sequence). CDR3 amino acids: CASSYSGQTNYGYTF. The CDR3 nucleotides are TGTGCCAGCAGTTACTCGGGACAGACGAACTATGGCTACACCTTC.

The chain carries TRBV29-1 and TRBJ2-2; D gene ambiguous. Trimming pared 4 bases from V and 1 base from J, leaving 4 bases between. There are 12 residues in the CDR3. CDR1 and CDR2 from the germline V gene are SQVTM and ANQGSEA. CDR3 DNA sequence: TGCAGCGTTGTTATGAACACCGGGGAGCTGTTTTTT. It translates to CSVVMNTGELFF.

The chain carries TRBV6-1 and TRBJ1-5, with no clear D. V was shortened by 3 bases and J by 0 bases, with 6 bases between the two germline ends. Looked up from germline, CDR1 is MNHNS and CDR2 is SASEGT. The CDR3 loop spans 14 amino acids. CDR3 in amino acids: CASSESGSNQPQHF. The DNA for the CDR3 is TGTGCCAGCAGTGAGAGCGGTAGCAATCAGCCCCAGCATTTT.

V usage is TRBV27 and J usage is TRBJ2-2; maybe TRBD2 (7 bases). V gave up 3 bases and J gave up 6 bases, with 17 bases separating them. The CDR3 has 16 amino acids. Germline loops: CDR1 MNHEY, CDR2 SMNVEV (reference sequence). The CDR3 region has the DNA TGTGCCAGCAGTTTGGGATCACAGGGAGGGGCCGGGGAGCTGTTTTTT. It specifies CASSLGSQGGAGELFF.

CDR3 DNA: TGTGCCAGCAGCCCCCCGGGGACTAGCGGGCGAGAGCAGTACTTC. This translates into CASSPPGTSGREQYF. This chain links TRBV7-2 with TRBJ2-7; 12 nucleotides agree with TRBD2. CDR3 length: 15 residues. Germline V gene sequence: CDR1 SGHTA, CDR2 FQGNSA. V trimming: 5 bases; J trimming: 7 bases; junction bases outside the gene matches: 9. The whole variable domain, filled in from reference TRBV7-2 and TRBJ2-7, reads GAGVSQSPSNKVTEKGKDVELRCDPISGHTALYWYRQSLGQGLEFLIYFQGNSAPDKSGLPSDRFSAERTGGSVSTLTIQRTQQEDSAVYLCASSPPGTSGREQYFGPGTRLTVT.

This clone was seen once. Other DNA variants within this sample encode the same CDR3. This chain uses TRBV10-3 with TRBJ1-1; D is possibly TRBD1 (6 bases). Germline values: CDR1 ENHRY, CDR2 SYGVKD. The CDR3 totals 16 residues. Trimming left V 0 bases short and J 5 bases short, with 16 bases between. This chain's CDR3 is CAISESSGERGTEAFF. CDR3 in DNA: TGTGCCATCAGTGAGTCTTCAGGGGAACGGGGTACTGAAGCTTTCTTT.

The chain uses TRBV19 and TRBJ1-2; D is possibly TRBD1 (5 bases). Per the germline V gene, CDR1 is LNHDA and CDR2 is SQIVND (reference sequence). The CDR3 extends over 14 amino acids. Trimming took off 5 bases at V and 3 bases at J, with 13 bases between the two ends. The CDR3 coding sequence is TGTGCCAGTAGTCGGGGCGGGGAGGACTATGGCTACACCTTC. It translates to CASSRGGEDYGYTF.